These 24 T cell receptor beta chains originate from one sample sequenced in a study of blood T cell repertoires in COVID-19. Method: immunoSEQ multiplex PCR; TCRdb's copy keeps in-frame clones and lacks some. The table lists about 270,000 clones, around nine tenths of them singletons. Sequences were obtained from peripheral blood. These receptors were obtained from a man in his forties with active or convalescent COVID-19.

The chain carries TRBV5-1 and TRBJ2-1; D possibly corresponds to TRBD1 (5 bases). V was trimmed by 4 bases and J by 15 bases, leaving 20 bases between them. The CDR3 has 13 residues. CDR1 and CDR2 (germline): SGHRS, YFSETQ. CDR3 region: CASSAGQGWVPFF. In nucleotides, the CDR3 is TGCGCCAGCAGCGCTGGCCAGGGTTGGGTTCCGTTCTTC. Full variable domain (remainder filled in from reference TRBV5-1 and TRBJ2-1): KAGVTQTPRYLIKTRGQQVTLSCSPISGHRSVSWYQQTPGQGLQFLFEYFSETQRNKGNFPGRFSGRQFSNSRSEMNVSTLELGDSALYLCASSAGQGWVPFFGPGTRLTVL.

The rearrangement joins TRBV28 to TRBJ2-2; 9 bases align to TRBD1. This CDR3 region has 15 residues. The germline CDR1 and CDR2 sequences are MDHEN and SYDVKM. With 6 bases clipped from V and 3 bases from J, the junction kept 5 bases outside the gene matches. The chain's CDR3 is CASSSTGGHTGELFF. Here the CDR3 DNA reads TGTGCCAGCAGCTCGACAGGGGGACACACCGGGGAGCTGTTTTTT.

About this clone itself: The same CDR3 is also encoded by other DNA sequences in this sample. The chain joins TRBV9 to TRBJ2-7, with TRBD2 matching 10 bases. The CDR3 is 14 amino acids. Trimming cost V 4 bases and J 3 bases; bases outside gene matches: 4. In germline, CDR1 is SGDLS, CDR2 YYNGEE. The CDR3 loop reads CASSFRTSGYEQYF. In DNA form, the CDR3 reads TGTGCCAGCAGCTTCCGGACTAGCGGCTACGAGCAGTACTTC.

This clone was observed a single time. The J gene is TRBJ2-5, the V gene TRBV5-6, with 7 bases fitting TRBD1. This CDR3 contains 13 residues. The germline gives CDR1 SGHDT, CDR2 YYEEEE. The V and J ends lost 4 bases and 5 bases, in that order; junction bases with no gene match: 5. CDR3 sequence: CASSLQGVETQYF. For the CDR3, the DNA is TGTGCCAGCAGCCTCCAGGGGGTGGAGACCCAGTACTTC.

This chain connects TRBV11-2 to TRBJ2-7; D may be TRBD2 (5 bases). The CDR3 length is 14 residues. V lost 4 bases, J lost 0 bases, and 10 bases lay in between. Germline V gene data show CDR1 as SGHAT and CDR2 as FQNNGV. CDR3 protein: CASSWAGVSYEQYF. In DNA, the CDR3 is TGTGCCAGCAGCTGGGCGGGTGTCTCCTACGAGCAGTACTTC.

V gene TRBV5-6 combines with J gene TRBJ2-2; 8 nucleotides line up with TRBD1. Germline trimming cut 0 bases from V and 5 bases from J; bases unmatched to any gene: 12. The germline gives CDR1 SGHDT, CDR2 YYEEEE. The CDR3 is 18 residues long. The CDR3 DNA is TGTGCCAGCAGCTTGGCCCGACAGGGGCCCAGGTGGACCGGGGAGCTGTTTTTT. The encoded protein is CASSLARQGPRWTGELFF.

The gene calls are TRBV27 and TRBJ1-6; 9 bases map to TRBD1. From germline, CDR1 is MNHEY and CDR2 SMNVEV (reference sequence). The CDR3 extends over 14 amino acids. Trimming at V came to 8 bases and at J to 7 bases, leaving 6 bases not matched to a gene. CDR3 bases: TGTGCCAGCGCCCCCGGGACAGGGAATTCACCCCTCCACTTT. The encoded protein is CASAPGTGNSPLHF.

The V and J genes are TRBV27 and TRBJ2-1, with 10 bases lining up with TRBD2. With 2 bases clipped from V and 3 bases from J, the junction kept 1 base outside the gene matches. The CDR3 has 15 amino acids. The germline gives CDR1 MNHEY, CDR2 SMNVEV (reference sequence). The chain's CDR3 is CASSLLAGVYNEQFF. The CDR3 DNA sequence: TGTGCCAGCAGTTTACTAGCGGGAGTCTACAATGAGCAGTTCTTC.

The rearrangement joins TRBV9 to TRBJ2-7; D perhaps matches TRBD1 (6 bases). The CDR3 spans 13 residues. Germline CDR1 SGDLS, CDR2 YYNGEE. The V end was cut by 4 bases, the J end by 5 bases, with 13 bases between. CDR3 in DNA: TGTGCCAGCAGCACCCGGTCAGGGGACGAGCAGTACTTC. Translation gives CASSTRSGDEQYF.

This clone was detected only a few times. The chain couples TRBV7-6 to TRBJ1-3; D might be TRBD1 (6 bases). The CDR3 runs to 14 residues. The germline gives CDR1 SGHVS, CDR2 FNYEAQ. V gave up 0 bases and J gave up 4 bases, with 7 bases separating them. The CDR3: CASSLAGAGNTIYF. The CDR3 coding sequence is TGTGCCAGCAGCTTAGCGGGGGCAGGAAACACCATATATTTT.

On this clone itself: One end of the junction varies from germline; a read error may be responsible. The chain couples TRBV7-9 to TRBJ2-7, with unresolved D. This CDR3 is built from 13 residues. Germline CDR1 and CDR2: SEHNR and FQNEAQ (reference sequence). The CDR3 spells CASSLGNSYEQYF. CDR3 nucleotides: TGTGCCAGCAGTTTAGGTAACTCCTACGAGCAGTACTTC. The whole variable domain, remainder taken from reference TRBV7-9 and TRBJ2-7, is DTGVSQNPRHKITKRGQNVTFRCDPISEHNRLYWYRQTLGQGPEFLTYFQNEAQLEKSRLLSDRFSAERPKGSFSTLEIQRTEQGDSAMYLCASSLGNSYEQYFGPGTRLTVT.

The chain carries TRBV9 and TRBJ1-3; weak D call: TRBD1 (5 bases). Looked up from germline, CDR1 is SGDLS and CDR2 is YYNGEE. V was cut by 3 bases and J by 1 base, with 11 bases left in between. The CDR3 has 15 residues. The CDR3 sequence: CASSEGGGSGNTIYF. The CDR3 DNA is TGTGCCAGCAGCGAGGGCGGGGGGTCTGGAAACACCATATATTTT.

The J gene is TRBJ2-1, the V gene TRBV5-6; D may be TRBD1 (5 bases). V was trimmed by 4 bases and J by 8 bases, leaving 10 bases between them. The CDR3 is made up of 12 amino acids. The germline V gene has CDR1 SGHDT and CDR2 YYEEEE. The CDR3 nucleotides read TGTGCCAGCAGCAGAGGACATTATGAGCAGTTCTTC. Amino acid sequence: CASSRGHYEQFF.

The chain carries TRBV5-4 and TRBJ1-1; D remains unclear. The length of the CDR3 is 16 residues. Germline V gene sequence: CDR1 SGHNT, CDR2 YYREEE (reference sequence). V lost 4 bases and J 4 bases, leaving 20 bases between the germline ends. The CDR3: CASSPLGVARGTEAFF. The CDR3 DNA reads TGTGCCAGCAGCCCCCTTGGGGTGGCTCGGGGCACTGAAGCTTTCTTT.

CDR3 loop: CASSKARIPEIPSGNTIYF. As DNA, the CDR3 is TGTGCCAGCAGCAAAGCGCGGATTCCCGAAATCCCTTCGGGAAACACCATATATTTT. The genes are TRBV21-1 and TRBJ1-3. TRBV21-1 is assigned pseudogene status. The CDR3 is 19 amino acids.

The CDR3 DNA is TGCGCCAGCAGCTTGTCCGTCAACACCGGGGAGCTGTTTTTT. This translates into CASSLSVNTGELFF. The chain uses TRBV5-1 and TRBJ2-2; unclear D gene. The V end was cut by 1 base, the J end by 2 bases, with 6 bases between. CDR1 is SGHRS and CDR2 is YFSETQ in the germline V gene. The length of the CDR3 is 14 residues.

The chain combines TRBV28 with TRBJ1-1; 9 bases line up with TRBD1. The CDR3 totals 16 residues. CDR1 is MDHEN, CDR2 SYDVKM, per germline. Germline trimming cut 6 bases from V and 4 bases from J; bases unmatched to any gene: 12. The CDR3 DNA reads TGTGCCAGCAGACGGGGGACAGGGCGTCGGGGCACTGAAGCTTTCTTT. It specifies CASRRGTGRRGTEAFF.

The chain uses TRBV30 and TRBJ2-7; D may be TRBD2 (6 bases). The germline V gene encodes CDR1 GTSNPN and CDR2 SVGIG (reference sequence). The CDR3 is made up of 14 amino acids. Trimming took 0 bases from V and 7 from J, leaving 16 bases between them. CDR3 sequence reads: CAWSVGGIALEQYF. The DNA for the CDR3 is TGTGCCTGGAGTGTGGGCGGGATTGCCCTGGAGCAGTACTTC.

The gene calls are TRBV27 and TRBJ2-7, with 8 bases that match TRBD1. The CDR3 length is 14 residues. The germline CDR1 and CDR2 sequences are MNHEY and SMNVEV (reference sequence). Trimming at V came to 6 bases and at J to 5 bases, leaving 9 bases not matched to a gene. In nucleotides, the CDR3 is TGTGCCAGCAGACAACAGGGGGTAAACAACGAGCAGTACTTC. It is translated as CASRQQGVNNEQYF.

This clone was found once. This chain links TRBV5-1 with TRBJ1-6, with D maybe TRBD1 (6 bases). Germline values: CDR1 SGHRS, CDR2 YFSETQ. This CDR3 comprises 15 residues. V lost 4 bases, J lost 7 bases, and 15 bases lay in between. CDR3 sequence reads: CASSPGDTENSPLHF. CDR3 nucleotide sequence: TGCGCCAGCAGCCCCGGGGACACCGAGAATTCACCCCTCCACTTT. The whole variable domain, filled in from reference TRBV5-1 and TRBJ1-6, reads KAGVTQTPRYLIKTRGQQVTLSCSPISGHRSVSWYQQTPGQGLQFLFEYFSETQRNKGNFPGRFSGRQFSNSRSEMNVSTLELGDSALYLCASSPGDTENSPLHFGNGTRLTVT.

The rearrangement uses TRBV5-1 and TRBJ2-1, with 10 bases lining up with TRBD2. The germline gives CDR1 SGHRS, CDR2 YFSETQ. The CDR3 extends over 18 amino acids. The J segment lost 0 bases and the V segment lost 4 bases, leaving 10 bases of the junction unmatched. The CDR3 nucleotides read TGCGCCAGCAGCGTCCTAGCGGGGGACCCGAGCTCCTACAATGAGCAGTTCTTC. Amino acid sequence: CASSVLAGDPSSYNEQFF.

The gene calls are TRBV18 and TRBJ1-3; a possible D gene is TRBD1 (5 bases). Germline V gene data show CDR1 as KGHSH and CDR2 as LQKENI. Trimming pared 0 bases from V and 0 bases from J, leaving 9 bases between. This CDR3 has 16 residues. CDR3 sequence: CASSPPWGDSGNTIYF. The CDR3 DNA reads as TGTGCCAGCTCACCACCCTGGGGGGACTCTGGAAACACCATATATTTT.

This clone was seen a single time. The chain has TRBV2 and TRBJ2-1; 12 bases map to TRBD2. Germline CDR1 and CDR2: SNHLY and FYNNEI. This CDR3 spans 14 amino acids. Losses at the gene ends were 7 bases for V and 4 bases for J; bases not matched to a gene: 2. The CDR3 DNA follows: TGTGCCAGCAATGGACTAGCGGGGTACAATGAGCAGTTCTTC. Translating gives CASNGLAGYNEQFF.

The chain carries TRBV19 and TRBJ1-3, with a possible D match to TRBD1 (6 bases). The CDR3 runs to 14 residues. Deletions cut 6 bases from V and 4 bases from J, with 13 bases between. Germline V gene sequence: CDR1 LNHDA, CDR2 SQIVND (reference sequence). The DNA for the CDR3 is TGTGCCAGTAGCCGCGGACAGCCCGGAAACACCATATATTTT. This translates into CASSRGQPGNTIYF.